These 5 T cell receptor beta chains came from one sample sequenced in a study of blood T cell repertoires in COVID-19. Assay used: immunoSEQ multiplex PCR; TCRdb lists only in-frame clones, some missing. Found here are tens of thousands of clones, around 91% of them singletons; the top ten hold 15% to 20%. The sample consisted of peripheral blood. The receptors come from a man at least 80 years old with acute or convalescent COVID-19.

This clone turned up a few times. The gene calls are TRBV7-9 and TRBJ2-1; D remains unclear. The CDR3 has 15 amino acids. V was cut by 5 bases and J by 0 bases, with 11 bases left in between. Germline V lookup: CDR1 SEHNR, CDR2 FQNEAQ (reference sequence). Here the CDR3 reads CASSRPSVSYNEQFF. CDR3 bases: TGTGCCAGCAGCCGGCCAAGCGTCTCCTACAATGAGCAGTTCTTC.

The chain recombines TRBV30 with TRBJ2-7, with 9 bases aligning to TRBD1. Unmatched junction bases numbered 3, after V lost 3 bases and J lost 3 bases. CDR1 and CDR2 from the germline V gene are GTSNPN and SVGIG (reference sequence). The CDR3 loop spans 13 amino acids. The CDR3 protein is CAWRRDRVYEQYF. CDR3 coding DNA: TGTGCCTGGAGAAGGGACAGGGTCTACGAGCAGTACTTC.

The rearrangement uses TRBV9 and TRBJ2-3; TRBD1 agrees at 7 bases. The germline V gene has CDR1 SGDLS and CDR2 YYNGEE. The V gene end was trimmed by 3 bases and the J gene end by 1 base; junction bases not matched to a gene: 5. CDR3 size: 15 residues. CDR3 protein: CASSGLGQRTDTQYF. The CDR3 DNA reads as TGTGCCAGCAGCGGTCTGGGACAGCGCACAGATACGCAGTATTTT. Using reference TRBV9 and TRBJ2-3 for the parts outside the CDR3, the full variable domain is DSGVTQTPKHLITATGQRVTLRCSPRSGDLSVYWYQQSLDQGLQFLIQYYNGEERAKGNILERFSAQQFPDLHSELNLSSLELGDSALYFCASSGLGQRTDTQYFGPGTRLTVL.

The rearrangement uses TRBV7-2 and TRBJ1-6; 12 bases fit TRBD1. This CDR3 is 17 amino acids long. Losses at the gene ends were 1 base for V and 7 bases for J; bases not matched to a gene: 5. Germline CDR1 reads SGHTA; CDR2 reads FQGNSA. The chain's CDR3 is CASSLVGTGGENSPLHF. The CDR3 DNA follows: TGTGCCAGCAGCTTAGTAGGGACAGGGGGCGAAAATTCACCCCTCCACTTT.

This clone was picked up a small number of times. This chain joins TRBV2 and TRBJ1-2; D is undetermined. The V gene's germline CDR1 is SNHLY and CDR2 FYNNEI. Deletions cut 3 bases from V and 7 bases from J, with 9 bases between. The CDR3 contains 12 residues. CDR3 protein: CASSDRSRGYTF. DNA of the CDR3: TGTGCCAGCAGTGATAGAAGTCGTGGCTACACCTTC.